This T cell receptor (beta chain) is drawn from a study of T-cell memory formation after mild COVID-19. Study observations and caveats: In pre-infection memory, a portion of responding clones appeared, which suggested that cross-reactive memory joined. Most CD4+ clones that shrank were in CM and EM, while CD8+ ones turned up in EMRA. The study found balanced CD4/CD8 in clones contracting day 15 to 85 and a CD4+ lean in later expanders.

V was pared by 0 bases and J by 1 base, with 1 base of the junction left unmatched. The CDR3 spans 14 residues. CDR1 is SQVTM and CDR2 is ANQGSEA in the germline V gene. This clonotype was detected ten times or more. Its antigen is unknown. Barcoded TCR alpha and TCR beta cDNA libraries with UMIs came from 5'RACE using constant-segment primers. TCRdb redid the calling of the 5' RACE reads with MiXCR, one entry per CDR3 protein. The repertoire holds under 110,000 distinct CDR3 sequences, with approximately 13% as singletons. The J gene is TRBJ2-7, the V gene TRBV29-1, with 9 nucleotides matching TRBD1. Sample: PBMCs or a T cell subset sorted from them (not recorded which). This clonotype originated in an adult woman who had mild COVID-19 (a few samples of this study predate the infection). Cell type and time point are not known. The CDR3 loop reads CSVEEDRGSYEQYF. For the CDR3, the DNA is TGCAGCGTTGAAGAAGACAGGGGGTCCTACGAGCAGTACTTC.